What follows describes a single TCR beta chain. The antigen is unknown. 13 Jbeta primers and 60 Vbeta primers were used for the PCR. Only in-frame clones appear in the TCRdb table, and some are missing; sequencing was by immunoSEQ multiplex PCR. The sample includes around 120,000 clones, over 65% seen only once; the top ten take around 3.6%. This entry comes from a study of cytomegalovirus exposure and HLA in healthy donors. Broader study findings: Fewer N-insertions than the roughly 630-donor mean were reportedly shown by an Asian-associated ancestry cluster in a later analysis.

This CDR3 is 16 amino acids long. Looked up from germline, CDR1 is SGHVS and CDR2 is FQNEAQ. The ends lost 5 bases at V and 0 bases at J; junction bases unmatched: 6. Sequencing used PBMCs. The receptor was isolated from a man aged 25 to 40 in good health and CMV-seronegative. The chain combines TRBV7-8 with TRBJ2-3; 9 bases line up with TRBD1. CDR3 loop: CASSPRDRASTDTQYF. CDR3 bases: TGTGCCAGCAGCCCCCGGGACAGGGCCAGCACAGATACGCAGTATTTT.